Below, one T cell receptor beta chain is given with its context. A few counts support this clonotype. The clone's antigen remains unknown. The input lacks base qualities; no much larger clone sits a single base away. After removal of 2 bases from V and 5 bases from J, the junction retains 7 bases not matched to a gene. Its CDR3 holds 16 amino acids, cysteine through phenylalanine. The retained sequence is limited to the CDR3, 48 bases, with the frame set at the first base. The germline V gene sets CDR1 to SGHTA and CDR2 to FQGNSA. This record comes from a study of post-analysis software for immune sequencing data (dated by TCRdb to about 2015). Some background on the complete study: Recorded disease courses included relapsing-remitting, secondary progressive and progressive-relapsing multiple sclerosis, with some patients lacking subtype annotation. The patient repertoires were set against under 12 previously published healthy control repertoires from donors whose ages ranged from roughly 6 to 26 years. A subset of samples was prepared in parallel using single-end sample barcoding, then pooled and co-amplified after Illumina adapter ligation. What the study reported, not specific to this receptor: Strong co-clustering of samples prepared in the same batch was shown by direct clustering with F measure, prompting a batch-effect correction. The multiple sclerosis patient group was slightly younger than the control group. Significantly higher frequencies in patients than in controls were found for roughly five TRBV segments, including TRBV5-6, TRBV5-1 and TRBV20-1. Normalized Chao1 diversity was significantly lower in multiple sclerosis patients than controls, suggesting substantial peripheral T-cell clonal expansion.

TCR beta repertoires were profiled from peripheral blood of roughly 13 young patients with multiple sclerosis to demonstrate the VDJtools post-analysis software. The multiple sclerosis patients were children and adolescents between about 6 and 16 years of age. Libraries were built with PCR. Sequenced on an Illumina HiSeq 2500. Unique molecular identifiers were incorporated into TCR beta cDNA libraries to reduce PCR and sequencing biases. Every 1 to 10 million input T cells yielded some 500,000 cDNA molecules, meaning each molecule approximated one T cell. The patient libraries were prepared and sequenced with the same protocol used for the earlier healthy control dataset. Samples belonging to the same batch were prepared together, multiplexed and sequenced on a shared HiSeq lane. In the authors' own workflow: Raw barcoded reads were processed with MIGEC, and single-read molecular identifier groups were discarded before consensus assembly and CDR3 extraction. VDJtools was used for post-analysis of the clonotype tables, and diversity was normalized by down-sampling every dataset to the size of the smallest sample. Repertoire overlap clustering matched CDR3 amino acid but not nucleotide sequences to correct batch-related cross-sample contamination. The public reads were reanalyzed by TCRdb: fastp trimming at Q25, MiXCR alignment, in-frame beta chains only. A single entry per CDR3 protein holds the most common genes and DNA from its merged rows. TCRdb's processing, not the authors' own work, is the source of the V and J calls. This sample holds 250,000 to 300,000 distinct CDR3 sequences; 36% were observed only once. The top ten clonotypes cover around 4.8% of the sample.

Material for sequencing was blood. This clonotype originated in a girl between 5 and 17 years old with multiple sclerosis. The sequence is built from TRBV7-2 and TRBJ2-5; 11 bases in the middle match TRBD2. The CDR3 protein sequence reads: CASSLLAGGVGETQYF. The DNA is as follows: TGTGCCAGCAGCTTACTAGCGGGAGGAGTGGGTGAGACCCAGTACTTC.